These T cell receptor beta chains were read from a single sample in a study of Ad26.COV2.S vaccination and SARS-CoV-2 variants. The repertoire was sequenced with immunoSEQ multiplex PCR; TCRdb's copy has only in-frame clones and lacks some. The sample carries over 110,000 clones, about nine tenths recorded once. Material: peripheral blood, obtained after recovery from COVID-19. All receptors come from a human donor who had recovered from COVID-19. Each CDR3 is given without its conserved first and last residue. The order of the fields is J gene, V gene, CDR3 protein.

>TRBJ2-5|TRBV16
ASTLKRASGLQETQY
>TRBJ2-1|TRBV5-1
ASSQEVYNEQF
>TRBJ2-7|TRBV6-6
ASLIRPDPSYEQY
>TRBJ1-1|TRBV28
ASSFLRGAEAF
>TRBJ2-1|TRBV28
ASSSHPPTGNEQF
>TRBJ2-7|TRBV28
ASSFSPSTQSDEQY
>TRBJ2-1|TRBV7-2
ASSLMMVNEQF
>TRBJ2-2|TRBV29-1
SVVLGTGELF
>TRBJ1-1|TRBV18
ASSPFGQGSTEAF
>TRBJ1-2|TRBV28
ASSLPGGERGYT
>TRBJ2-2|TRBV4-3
ASSQDRTFRVGELF
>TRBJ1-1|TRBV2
ASSEFPMNTEAF
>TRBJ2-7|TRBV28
ASSSTSGGAYEQY
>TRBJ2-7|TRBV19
ASSNQMAAREQY
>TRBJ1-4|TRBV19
ASIAPDGSSGEKLF
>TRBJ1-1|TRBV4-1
ASRTVNTGDTEAF
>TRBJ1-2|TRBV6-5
ASNAGFNYGYT
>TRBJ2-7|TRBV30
AWSLGGEQY